One sample yielded the 9 T cell receptor beta chains listed below, sequenced in a study of T-cell reconstitution after alpha-beta-depleted transplantation in children. Unique molecular identifiers were incorporated into the prepared TCRbeta library. Via MiXCR, TCRdb re-called the PCR reads, giving one row per CDR3 protein. The sample shows some 200,000 distinct CDR3 sequences, around 9.5% of them seen only once. The sequenced sample was PBMCs from the stem cell graft donor, obtained from the stem cell graft. The source of these receptors is a human donor who donated a stem cell graft to a child with acute lymphoblastic leukemia.

This clonotype has just a few counts. The rearrangement uses TRBV21-1 and TRBJ1-1; no check of the table's D call, TRBD1, against the DNA was made. TRBV21-1 is a pseudogene segment. This CDR3 contains 16 residues. CDR3 coding DNA: TGTGCCAGCAGCAAATGGACAGGCACTGTAAACACTGAAGCTTTCTTT. Translated, it gives CASSKWTGTVNTEAFF.

This clonotype came up a few times. The chain links TRBV7-8 to TRBJ1-1; 8 nucleotides match TRBD1. CDR3 size: 16 residues. Trimming took 5 bases from V and 1 from J; bases not matched to a gene: 9. Germline V gene sequence: CDR1 SGHVS, CDR2 FQNEAQ. The CDR3 bases are TGTGCCAGCAGCACTAGGGGGGACAGGTGGAACACTGAAGCTTTCTTT. Its translation is CASSTRGDRWNTEAFF.

This clonotype was seen at least ten times. The rearrangement uses TRBV12-3 or TRBV12-4 and TRBJ2-7, with D possibly being TRBD1 (5 bases). CDR3 size: 15 residues. V was shortened by 3 bases and J by 3 bases, with 15 bases between the two germline ends. The CDR3 DNA is TGTGCCAGCAGTTTGTACGGGCAGGGCCACTACGAGCAGTACTTC. This translates into CASSLYGQGHYEQYF.

This clonotype was found a few times. The gene calls are TRBV18 and TRBJ1-1; the D gene is possibly TRBD1 (5 bases). In germline, CDR1 is KGHSH, CDR2 LQKENI. Trimming cost V 3 bases and J 0 bases, with 14 bases left between them. This CDR3 comprises 16 residues. CDR3 in amino acids: CASSPFSGTMNTEAFF. In DNA form, the CDR3 reads TGTGCCAGCTCACCTTTCTCGGGGACGATGAACACTGAAGCTTTCTTT.

In its sample, this clonotype was seen many times. This sequence joins TRBV10-3 and TRBJ1-6; D is perhaps TRBD1 (6 bases). Germline CDR1 and CDR2: ENHRY and SYGVKD. The CDR3 totals 17 residues. With 0 bases removed from V and 12 bases from J, the gap between germline ends came to 21 bases. The CDR3 spells CAISESSGVRGDVPLHF. The CDR3 DNA follows: TGTGCCATCAGTGAGTCGAGTGGCGTCAGGGGAGATGTACCCCTCCACTTT.

The chain uses TRBV27 and TRBJ2-5; perhaps TRBD2 as D (5 bases). This CDR3 is 14 amino acids long. Trimming shortened V by 4 bases and J by 5 bases, and 14 bases separated the two germline ends. The germline V gene encodes CDR1 MNHEY and CDR2 SMNVEV (reference sequence). The chain's CDR3 is CASSSSWRVETQYF. CDR3 coding DNA: TGTGCCAGCAGTTCCTCCTGGCGGGTGGAGACCCAGTACTTC.

The J gene is TRBJ1-6, the V gene TRBV6-2 or TRBV6-3; D gene uncertain. Germline lookup yields CDR1 MNHEY and CDR2 SVGEGT. The CDR3 totals 15 residues. Trimming stripped 6 bases from V and 5 bases from J, with 14 bases between. CDR3 DNA: TGTGCCAGCAGCCTCGAGGGCATCAATAATTCACCCCTCCACTTT. It translates to CASSLEGINNSPLHF.

The sample holds many counts of this clonotype. The rearrangement uses TRBV3-1 and TRBJ2-3, with D tentatively TRBD2 (5 bases). Germline V CDR1 and CDR2: LGHDT, YNNKEL (reference sequence). This CDR3 has 16 residues. V was trimmed by 4 bases and J by 1 base, leaving 15 bases between them. The CDR3 reads CASSLGSSEGTDTQYF. CDR3 coding DNA: TGTGCCAGCAGCCTGGGATCCTCGGAGGGCACAGATACGCAGTATTTT.

The chain uses TRBV11-1 and TRBJ1-6; 8 nucleotides align to TRBD1. There are 15 residues in the CDR3. After removal of 4 bases from V and 9 bases from J, the junction contained 8 bases not matched to a gene. CDR1 SGHAT and CDR2 FQDESV come from the germline V gene (reference sequence). DNA of the CDR3: TGTGCCAGCAGCTCCCCGGACAGGGCGCTTTCACCCCTCCACTTT. This gives the protein CASSSPDRALSPLHF.